This TCR beta chain was sequenced in a study of T cells in Graves' hyperthyroidism and ophthalmopathy. It was RNA transcripts that yielded the amplified TCR beta CDR3 regions. First-round RT-PCR with HTBI primers amplified the TCR CDR3 region. TCRdb re-derived calls from the multiplex PCR reads in MiXCR, one entry per CDR3 protein. The table lists some 510,000 distinct CDR3 sequences, about a fifth of them singletons. Looked up from germline, CDR1 is MNHEY and CDR2 is SVGEGT. J gave up 3 bases and V 6 bases, and 2 bases lay outside the gene matches. The CDR3 sequence is 12 residues long. Many counts were recorded for this clonotype. Lactation, pregnancy, other autoimmune disease or uncontrolled infection excluded patients. The diagnostic basis comprised clinical symptoms, serum thyroxine and TRAb, thyroid ultrasound and orbital computed tomography. Out of less than 12 ml of fresh peripheral blood came the PBMCs.

V gene TRBV6-2 or TRBV6-3 combines with J gene TRBJ2-7, with 7 bases identical to TRBD1. The sequence derives from a man between 18 and 29 years old with Graves' hyperthyroidism. Sequencing was performed on blood. The CDR3 DNA is TGTGCCAGCAGGCACAGGGGCTACGAGCAGTACTTC. Its translation is CASRHRGYEQYF.